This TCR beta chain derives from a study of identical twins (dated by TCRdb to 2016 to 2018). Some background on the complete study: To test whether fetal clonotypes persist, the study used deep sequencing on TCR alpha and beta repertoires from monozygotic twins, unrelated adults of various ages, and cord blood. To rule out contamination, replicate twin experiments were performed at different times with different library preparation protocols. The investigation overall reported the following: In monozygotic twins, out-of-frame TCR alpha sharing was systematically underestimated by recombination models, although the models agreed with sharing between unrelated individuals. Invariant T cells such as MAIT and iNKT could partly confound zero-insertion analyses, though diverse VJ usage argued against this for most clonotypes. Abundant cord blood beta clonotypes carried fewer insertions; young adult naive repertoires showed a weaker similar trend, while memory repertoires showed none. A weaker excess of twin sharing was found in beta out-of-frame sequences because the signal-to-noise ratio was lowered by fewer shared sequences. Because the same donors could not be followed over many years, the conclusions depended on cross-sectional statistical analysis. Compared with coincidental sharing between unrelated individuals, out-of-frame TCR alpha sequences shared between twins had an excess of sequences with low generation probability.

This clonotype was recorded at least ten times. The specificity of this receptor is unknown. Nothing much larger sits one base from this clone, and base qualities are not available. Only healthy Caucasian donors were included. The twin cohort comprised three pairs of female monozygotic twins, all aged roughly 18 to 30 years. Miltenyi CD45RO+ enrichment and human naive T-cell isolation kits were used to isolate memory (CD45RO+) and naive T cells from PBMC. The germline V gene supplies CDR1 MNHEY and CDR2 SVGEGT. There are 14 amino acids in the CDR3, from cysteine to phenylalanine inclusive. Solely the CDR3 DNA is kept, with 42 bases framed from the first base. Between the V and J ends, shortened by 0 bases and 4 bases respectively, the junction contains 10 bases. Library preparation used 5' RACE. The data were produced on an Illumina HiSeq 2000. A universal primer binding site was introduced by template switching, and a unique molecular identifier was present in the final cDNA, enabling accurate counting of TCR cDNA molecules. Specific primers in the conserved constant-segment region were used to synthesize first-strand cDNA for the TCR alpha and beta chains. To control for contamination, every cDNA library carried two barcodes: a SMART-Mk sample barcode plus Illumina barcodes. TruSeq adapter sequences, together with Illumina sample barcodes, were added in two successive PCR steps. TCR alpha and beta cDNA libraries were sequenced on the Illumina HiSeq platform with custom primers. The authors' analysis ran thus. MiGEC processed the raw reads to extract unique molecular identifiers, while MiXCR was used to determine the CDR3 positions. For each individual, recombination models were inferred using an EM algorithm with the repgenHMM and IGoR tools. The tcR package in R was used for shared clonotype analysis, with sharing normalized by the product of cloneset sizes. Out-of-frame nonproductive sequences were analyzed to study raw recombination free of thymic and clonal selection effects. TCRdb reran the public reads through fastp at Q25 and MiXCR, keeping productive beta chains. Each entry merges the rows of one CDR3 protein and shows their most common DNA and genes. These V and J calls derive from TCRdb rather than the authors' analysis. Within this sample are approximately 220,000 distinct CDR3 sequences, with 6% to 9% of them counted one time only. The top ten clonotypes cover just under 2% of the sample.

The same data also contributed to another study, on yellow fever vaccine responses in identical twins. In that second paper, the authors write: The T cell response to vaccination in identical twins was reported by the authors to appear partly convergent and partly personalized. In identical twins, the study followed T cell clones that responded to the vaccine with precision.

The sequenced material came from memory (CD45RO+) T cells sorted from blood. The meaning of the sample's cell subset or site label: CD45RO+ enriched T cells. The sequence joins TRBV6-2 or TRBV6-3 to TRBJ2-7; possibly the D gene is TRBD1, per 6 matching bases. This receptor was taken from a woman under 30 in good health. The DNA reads TGTGCCAGCAGTTACTCGGCCAGGGGTTACGAGCAGTACTTC. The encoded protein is CASSYSARGYEQYF.